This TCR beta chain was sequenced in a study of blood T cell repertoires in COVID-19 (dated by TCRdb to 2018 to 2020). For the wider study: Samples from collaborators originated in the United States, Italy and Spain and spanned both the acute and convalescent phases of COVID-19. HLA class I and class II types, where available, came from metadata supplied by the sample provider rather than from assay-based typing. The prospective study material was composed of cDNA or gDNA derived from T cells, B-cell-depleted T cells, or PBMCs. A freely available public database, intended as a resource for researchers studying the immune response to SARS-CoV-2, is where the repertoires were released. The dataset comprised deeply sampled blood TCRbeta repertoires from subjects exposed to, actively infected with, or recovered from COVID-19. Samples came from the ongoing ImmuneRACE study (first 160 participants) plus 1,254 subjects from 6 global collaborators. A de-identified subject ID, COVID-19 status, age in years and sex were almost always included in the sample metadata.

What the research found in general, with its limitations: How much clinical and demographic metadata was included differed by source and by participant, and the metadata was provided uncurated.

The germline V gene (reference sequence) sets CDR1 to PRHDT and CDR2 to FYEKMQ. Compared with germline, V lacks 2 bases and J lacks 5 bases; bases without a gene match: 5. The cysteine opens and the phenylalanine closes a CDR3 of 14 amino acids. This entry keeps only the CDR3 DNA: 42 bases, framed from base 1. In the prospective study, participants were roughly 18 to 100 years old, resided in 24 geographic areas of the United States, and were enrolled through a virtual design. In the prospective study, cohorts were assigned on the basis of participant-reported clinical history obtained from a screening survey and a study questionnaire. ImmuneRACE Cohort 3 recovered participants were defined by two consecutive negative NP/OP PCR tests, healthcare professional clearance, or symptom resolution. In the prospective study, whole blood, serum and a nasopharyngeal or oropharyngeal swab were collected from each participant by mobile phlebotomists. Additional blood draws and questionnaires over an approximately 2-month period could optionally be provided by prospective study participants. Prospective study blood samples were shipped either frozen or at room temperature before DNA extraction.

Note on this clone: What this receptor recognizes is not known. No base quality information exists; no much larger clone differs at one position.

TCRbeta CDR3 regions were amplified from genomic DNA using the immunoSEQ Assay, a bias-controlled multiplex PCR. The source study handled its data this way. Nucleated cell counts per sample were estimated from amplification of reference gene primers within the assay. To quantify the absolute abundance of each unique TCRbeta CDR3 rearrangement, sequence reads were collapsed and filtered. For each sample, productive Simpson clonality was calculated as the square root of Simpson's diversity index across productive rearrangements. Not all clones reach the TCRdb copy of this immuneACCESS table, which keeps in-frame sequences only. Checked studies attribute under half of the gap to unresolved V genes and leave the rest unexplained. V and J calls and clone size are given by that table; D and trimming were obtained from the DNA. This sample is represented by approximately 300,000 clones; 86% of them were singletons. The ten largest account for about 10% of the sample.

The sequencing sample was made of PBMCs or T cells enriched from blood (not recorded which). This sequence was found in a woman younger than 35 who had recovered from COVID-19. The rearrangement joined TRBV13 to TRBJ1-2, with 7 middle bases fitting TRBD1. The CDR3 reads CASSLTTGRYGYTF. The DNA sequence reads TGTGCCAGCAGCTTAACGACAGGGCGTTATGGCTACACCTTC. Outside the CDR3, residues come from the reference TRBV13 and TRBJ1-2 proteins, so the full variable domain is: AAGVIQSPRHLIKEKRETATLKCYPIPRHDTVYWYQQGPGQDPQFLISFYEKMQSDKGSIPDRFSAQQFSDYHSELNMSSLELGDSALYFCASSLTTGRYGYTFGSGTRLTVV.